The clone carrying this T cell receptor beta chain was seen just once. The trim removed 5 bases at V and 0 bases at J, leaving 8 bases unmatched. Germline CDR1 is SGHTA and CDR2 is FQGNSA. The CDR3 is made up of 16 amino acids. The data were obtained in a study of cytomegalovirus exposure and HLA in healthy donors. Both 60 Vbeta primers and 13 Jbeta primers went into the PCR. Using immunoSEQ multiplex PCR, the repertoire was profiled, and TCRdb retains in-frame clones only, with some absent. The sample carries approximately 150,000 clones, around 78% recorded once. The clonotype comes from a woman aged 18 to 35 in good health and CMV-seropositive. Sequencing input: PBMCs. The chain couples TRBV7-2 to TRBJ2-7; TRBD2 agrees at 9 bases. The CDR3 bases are TGTGCCAGCAGCCCCATTAGCGGGGGCCGCTCCTACGAGCAGTACTTC. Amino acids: CASSPISGGRSYEQYF.